This TCR beta chain is drawn from a study of cytomegalovirus exposure and HLA in healthy donors. The PCR had 60 Vbeta and 13 Jbeta primers. Profiled with immunoSEQ multiplex PCR; TCRdb holds only in-frame clones, not every one. The sample has fewer than 85,000 clones, 78% seen once. This CDR3 spans 14 amino acids. Germline CDR1 and CDR2: MNHEY and SVGAGI. The trim removed 6 bases at V and 4 bases at J, leaving 6 bases unmatched. The clonotype originates from a young man in good health and CMV-seropositive. Sequencing input: PBMCs. The rearrangement joins TRBV6-5 to TRBJ2-7, with 10 nucleotides matching TRBD1. CDR3 nucleotide sequence: TGTGCCAGCAGCCCGGGACAGGGGATGTACGAGCAGTACTTC. It translates to CASSPGQGMYEQYF.